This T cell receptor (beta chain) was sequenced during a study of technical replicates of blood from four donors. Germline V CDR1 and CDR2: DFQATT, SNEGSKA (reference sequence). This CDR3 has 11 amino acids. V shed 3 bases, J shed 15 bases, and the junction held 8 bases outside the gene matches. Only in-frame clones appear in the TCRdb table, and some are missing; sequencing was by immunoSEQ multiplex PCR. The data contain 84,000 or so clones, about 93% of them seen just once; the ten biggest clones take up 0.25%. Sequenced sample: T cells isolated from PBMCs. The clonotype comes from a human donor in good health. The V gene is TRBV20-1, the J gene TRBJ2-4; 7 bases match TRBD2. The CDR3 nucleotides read TGCAGTGCTAGCTCCGGGACTAAGAGGTACTTC. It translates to CSASSGTKRYF.